This T cell receptor beta chain comes out of a study of T cell responses to AZD1222 COVID-19 vaccine. Study-level background: Pooled samples include second doses given at about 4 or 12 weeks.

Study-level points and caveats: Repertoire sampling happened only post peak T cell response. Nearly half of spike-specific TCRs reportedly go after variant regions that carry no mutations.

Trimming removed 5 bases from V and 7 bases from J; junction bases left unmatched: 8. CDR1 and CDR2 from the germline V gene are SGHTA and FQGTGA. This CDR3 is 14 amino acids long. Profiled with immunoSEQ multiplex PCR; TCRdb holds only in-frame clones, not every one. In the table there are some 90,000 clones, 70% to 90% of which are singletons. A note on this clone: The antigen remains unidentified.

The sample was peripheral blood, taken on day 0 of AZD1222 vaccination. This chain connects TRBV7-3 to TRBJ2-5; 9 nucleotides match TRBD2. This TCR came from an adult in good health. CDR3 loop: CASSPIAGVLTQYF. CDR3 nucleotide sequence: TGTGCCAGCAGCCCCATAGCGGGAGTACTGACCCAGTACTTC.